The 13 T cell receptor beta chains below come from one sample, sequenced in a study of beta chain features in type 1 diabetes. Reverse transcribing all isolated RNA meant expressed TCRB transcripts were sequenced. Assay used: immunoSEQ multiplex PCR; TCRdb lists only in-frame clones, some missing. The sample has around 290,000 clones, approximately 8% seen once; the top ten hold approximately 1%. Input material: central memory CD4+ T cells from blood. The receptors here all came from a woman aged 18-29 years in good health.

The rearrangement uses TRBV29-1 and TRBJ1-1, with 8 bases fitting TRBD1. Trimming took 7 bases from V and 5 from J; bases not matched to a gene: 6. Germline assignment: CDR1 SQVTM and CDR2 ANQGSEA. The CDR3 sequence is 12 residues long. Here the CDR3 DNA reads TGCAGCGGTGTCAGGGGGCAAACTGAAGCTTTCTTT. Translating it yields CSGVRGQTEAFF.

The rearrangement joins TRBV7-3 to TRBJ2-6; tentative D call: TRBD2 (6 bases). Germline V gene data show CDR1 as SGHTA and CDR2 as FQGTGA. V lost 4 bases to trimming and J lost 3 bases, with 13 bases between them. CDR3 length equals 16 residues. The CDR3 protein is CASSSGLSSGANVLTF. The CDR3 DNA reads TGTGCCAGCAGCTCGGGACTTAGTAGTGGGGCCAACGTCCTGACTTTC.

In its sample, this clone was seen many times. V and J are TRBV5-4 and TRBJ1-2; TRBD1 is a possible D gene (5 bases). Trimming removed 0 bases from V and 0 bases from J, with 6 bases in between. The length of the CDR3 is 14 residues. Looked up from germline, CDR1 is SGHNT and CDR2 is YYREEE (reference sequence). CDR3: CASSLVRANYGYTF. The CDR3 DNA follows: TGTGCCAGCAGCTTGGTCAGGGCTAACTATGGCTACACCTTC. Drawing the rest from reference TRBV5-4 and TRBJ1-2, the complete variable domain is ETGVTQSPTHLIKTRGQQVTLRCSSQSGHNTVSWYQQALGQGPQFIFQYYREEENGRGNFPPRFSGLQFPNYSSELNVNALELDDSALYLCASSLVRANYGYTFGSGTRLTVV.

The gene calls are TRBV5-4 and TRBJ1-4; D unresolved. Between the trimmed V and J ends, which lost 3 bases and 2 bases, there was a span of 8 bases. The CDR3 runs 14 residues. CDR1 is SGHNT, CDR2 YYREEE, per germline (reference sequence). CDR3 nucleotides: TGTGCCAGCAGCTCAACAGCTACTAATGAAAAACTGTTTTTT. This gives the protein CASSSTATNEKLFF.

CDR3 nucleotides: TGTGCCAGCAGCTTCGGCGAGGTGGTGTGGGCTTTCTTT. Its protein is CASSFGEVVWAFF. This chain joins TRBV7-9 and TRBJ1-1; D gene unclear. CDR1 and CDR2 (germline): SEHNR, FQNEAQ (reference sequence). V lost 3 bases to trimming and J lost 11 bases, with 16 bases between them. This CDR3 has 13 amino acids. The complete variable domain, with remaining parts taken from reference TRBV7-9 and TRBJ1-1, reads DTGVSQNPRHKITKRGQNVTFRCDPISEHNRLYWYRQTLGQGPEFLTYFQNEAQLEKSRLLSDRFSAERPKGSFSTLEIQRTEQGDSAMYLCASSFGEVVWAFFGQGTRLTVV.

This clone was recorded a few times. V and J are TRBV4-2 and TRBJ1-2; D call uncertain. CDR3 length: 14 residues. Trimming pared 1 base from V and 2 bases from J, leaving 8 bases between. Germline CDR1 LGHNA, CDR2 YNFKEQ. This CDR3 is CASSQGQANYGYTF. In nucleotides, the CDR3 is TGTGCCAGCAGCCAAGGGCAGGCAAACTATGGCTACACCTTC.

This clone came up many times. The chain joins TRBV18 to TRBJ1-5, with D maybe TRBD1 (6 bases). Looked up from germline, CDR1 is KGHSH and CDR2 is LQKENI. The V gene lost 5 bases and the J gene lost 0 bases, with 14 bases spanning the gap. CDR3 length equals 16 residues. CDR3 amino acids: CASSSRQANSNQPQHF. In DNA, the CDR3 is TGTGCCAGCTCATCTCGACAGGCAAATAGCAATCAGCCCCAGCATTTT. Variable domain in full (rest from reference TRBV18 and TRBJ1-5): NAGVMQNPRHLVRRRGQEARLRCSPMKGHSHVYWYRQLPEEGLKFMVYLQKENIIDESGMPKERFSAEFPKEGPSILRIQQVVRGDSAAYFCASSSRQANSNQPQHFGDGTRLSIL.

In DNA, the CDR3 is TGTGCCAGCTCACCAGATCAAGGAAGGGAAGAGACCCAGTACTTC. Residues: CASSPDQGREETQYF. The chain uses TRBV18 and TRBJ2-5; D is ambiguous. The CDR3 is made up of 15 amino acids. Trimming removed 2 bases at V and 3 bases at J, with 13 bases between. Germline values: CDR1 KGHSH, CDR2 LQKENI.

This clone was recorded a few times. J is TRBJ1-1 and V is TRBV7-2; 7 bases are shared with TRBD1. CDR3 length: 13 residues. Germline CDR1 reads SGHTA; CDR2 reads FQGNSA. Germline trimming cut 0 bases from V and 11 bases from J; bases unmatched to any gene: 6. CDR3 sequence: CASSLADRAGAFF. Written as DNA, the CDR3 is TGTGCCAGCAGCTTAGCTGACAGGGCCGGGGCTTTCTTT.

This clone was found a few times. The CDR3 loop is CASSGQTGGPNEQFF. CDR3 in DNA: TGTGCCAGCAGTGGCCAAACAGGGGGTCCCAATGAGCAGTTCTTC. The genes are TRBV25-1 and TRBJ2-1; 8 positions match TRBD1. The CDR3 loop spans 15 amino acids. Per the germline V gene, CDR1 is MGHDK and CDR2 is SYGVNS. V lost 4 bases to trimming and J lost 6 bases; unmatched junction nucleotides: 8.

This clone turned up a few times. The chain recombines TRBV4-3 with TRBJ2-1; 8 bases are shared with TRBD2. This CDR3 contains 16 residues. The germline gives CDR1 LGHNA, CDR2 YSLEER. Trimming cost V 0 bases and J 3 bases; bases outside gene matches: 4. Here the CDR3 reads CASSQDISGNYNEQFF. The CDR3 DNA sequence: TGCGCCAGCAGCCAAGATATTAGCGGGAACTACAATGAGCAGTTCTTC.

The table lists this clone with many counts. The chain carries TRBV29-1 and TRBJ1-1; D ambiguous. Between the trimmed V and J ends, which lost 6 bases and 7 bases, there was a span of 9 bases. The length of the CDR3 is 10 residues. CDR1 and CDR2 from the germline V gene are SQVTM and ANQGSEA. The CDR3: CSVAEFEAFF. The CDR3 nucleotides read TGCAGCGTCGCAGAGTTTGAAGCTTTCTTT. The full variable domain, its missing parts supplied by reference TRBV29-1 and TRBJ1-1, is SAVISQKPSRDICQRGTSLTIQCQVDSQVTMMFWYRQQPGQSLTLIATANQGSEATYESGFVIDKFPISRPNLTFSTLTVSNMSPEDSSIYLCSVAEFEAFFGQGTRLTVV.

This clone was seen a few times. The chain uses TRBV6-1 and TRBJ2-5, with D hard to call. Per germline, CDR1 MNHNS and CDR2 SASEGT. Trimming took 8 bases from V and 1 from J, leaving 11 bases between them. CDR3 length: 13 amino acids. In DNA form, the CDR3 reads TGTGCCAGCGGGGTGCAGTTCCAAGAGACCCAGTACTTC. It encodes CASGVQFQETQYF.